The sequence of this T cell receptor (beta chain) was determined in a study of cytomegalovirus exposure and HLA in healthy donors. Amplification used 60 Vbeta primers and 13 Jbeta primers. The method was immunoSEQ multiplex PCR; TCRdb's version includes in-frame clones alone and lacks a portion of them. The repertoire includes under 200,000 clones, around three quarters of them detected once, and roughly 0.76% sits in the top ten. The TCR originated in a woman aged 35 to 49 in good health and CMV-seronegative. Sample: PBMCs.

CDR3 in amino acids: CASRDRGSTDEQYF. CDR3 sequence (DNA): TGTGCCAGCAGAGACCGGGGATCGACCGACGAGCAGTACTTC. This chain links TRBV25-1 with TRBJ2-7; possibly TRBD2 for D (5 bases). The germline gives CDR1 MGHDK, CDR2 SYGVNS. The V end lost 6 bases, the J end lost 5 bases, and 17 bases lay between the germline ends. CDR3 length: 14 amino acids.